Each of the 26 T cell receptor beta chains below was sequenced from the same sample in a study of blood T cell repertoires in COVID-19. TCRdb keeps only in-frame clones here, not all; method: immunoSEQ multiplex PCR. The data contain around 80,000 clones, approximately 82% of them singletons. Input material: peripheral blood. The receptor source for this set is a human donor in a cohort sampled during active COVID-19.

The chain couples TRBV28 to TRBJ2-2, with TRBD1 matching over 9 bases. The CDR3 loop spans 16 amino acids. The V gene's germline CDR1 is MDHEN and CDR2 SYDVKM. V lost 3 bases, J lost 0 bases, and 2 bases stayed unmatched. The CDR3 DNA follows: TGTGCCAGCAGTTTTAGGACAGGGGCGAACACCGGGGAGCTGTTTTTT. Its protein is CASSFRTGANTGELFF.

The genes are TRBV28 and TRBJ2-5; the D gene is possibly TRBD2 (5 bases). Germline loops: CDR1 MDHEN, CDR2 SYDVKM. This CDR3 has 12 residues. The V and J ends lost 4 bases and 9 bases respectively, with 12 bases between them. This CDR3 is CASSYLPGAQYF. CDR3 DNA sequence: TGTGCCAGCAGTTACCTTCCCGGGGCCCAGTACTTC.

This chain connects TRBV3-1 (or the pseudogene TRBV3-2) to TRBJ2-4; a weak D match, TRBD2 (7 bases). Germline loops: CDR1 LGHDT, CDR2 YNNKEL (reference sequence). Trimming took 7 bases from V and 6 from J, leaving 16 bases between them. The CDR3 spans 14 residues. CDR3 amino acids: CASTETGGPNIQYF. The CDR3 nucleotides read TGTGCCAGCACCGAGACCGGGGGGCCAAACATTCAGTACTTC.

The chain is built from TRBV3-1 (or the pseudogene TRBV3-2) and TRBJ2-2; TRBD1 matches at 7 bases. Germline CDR1 reads LGHDT; CDR2 reads YNNKEL (reference sequence). The CDR3 covers 15 residues. V gave up 4 bases and J gave up 4 bases; unmatched junction bases: 6. The DNA for the CDR3 is TGTGCCAGCAGCCGAAACAGGGGTGGCACCGGGGAGCTGTTTTTT. Protein product: CASSRNRGGTGELFF.

V and J are TRBV3-1 (or the pseudogene TRBV3-2) and TRBJ2-5; D is ambiguous. V lost 1 base and J lost 8, with 5 bases in between. The CDR3 extends over 11 amino acids. Looked up from germline, CDR1 is LGHDT and CDR2 is YNNKEL (reference sequence). The CDR3 sequence is CASSQVGTQYF. The CDR3 DNA reads as TGTGCCAGCAGCCAAGTCGGTACCCAGTACTTC.

The chain uses TRBV7-9 and TRBJ1-5, with TRBD1 matching over 9 bases. Germline V gene sequence: CDR1 SEHNR, CDR2 FQNEAQ (reference sequence). The V gene end was trimmed by 5 bases and the J gene end by 6 bases; junction bases not matched to a gene: 14. The CDR3 is 17 residues long. The CDR3 nucleotides read TGTGCCAGCAGCCAAGACAGGGGGGGAAGGAGTTCTCAGCCCCAGCATTTT. This sequence encodes CASSQDRGGRSSQPQHF.

The chain has TRBV28 and TRBJ2-5; 7 bases are shared with TRBD2. The germline V gene has CDR1 MDHEN and CDR2 SYDVKM. Unmatched junction bases numbered 4, after V lost 2 bases and J lost 1 base. The CDR3 runs 15 residues. Here the CDR3 reads CASSLSERGQETQYF. The CDR3 region has the DNA TGTGCCAGCAGTTTAAGCGAGCGGGGCCAAGAGACCCAGTACTTC.

The rearrangement uses TRBV15 and TRBJ1-1; D gene unclear. V lost 8 bases and J lost 2, with 3 bases in between. The length of the CDR3 is 10 residues. From germline, CDR1 is LNHNV and CDR2 YYDKDF (reference sequence). CDR3 region: CATLNTEAFF. For the CDR3, the DNA is TGTGCCACCCTCAACACTGAAGCTTTCTTT. Full variable domain (remainder filled in from reference TRBV15 and TRBJ1-1): DAMVIQNPRYQVTQFGKPVTLSCSQTLNHNVMYWYQQKSSQAPKLLFHYYDKDFNNEADTPDNFQSRRPNTSFCFLDIRSPGLGDTAMYLCATLNTEAFFGQGTRLTVV.

The sample holds a few counts of this clone. The V call is TRBV4-1, the J call TRBJ2-2; no definite D call. Per the germline V gene, CDR1 is MGHRA and CDR2 is YSYEKL. The CDR3 runs 15 residues. The V gene lost 2 bases and the J gene lost 4 bases, with 11 bases spanning the gap. For the CDR3, the DNA is TGCGCCAGCAGCCAAAGAACGGTACTCACCGGGGAGCTGTTTTTT. It yields the protein CASSQRTVLTGELFF.

The CDR3 spells CASIQGAFGTDTQYF. CDR3 in DNA: TGTGCCAGTATCCAGGGGGCTTTTGGCACAGATACGCAGTATTTT. This chain joins TRBV5-4 and TRBJ2-3; 8 positions agree with TRBD1. Germline V gives CDR1 SGHNT, CDR2 YYREEE (reference sequence). Losses at the gene ends were 8 bases for V and 1 base for J; bases not matched to a gene: 9. The CDR3 has 15 amino acids. The full variable domain, with the rest looked up from reference TRBV5-4 and TRBJ2-3, is ETGVTQSPTHLIKTRGQQVTLRCSSQSGHNTVSWYQQALGQGPQFIFQYYREEENGRGNFPPRFSGLQFPNYSSELNVNALELDDSALYLCASIQGAFGTDTQYFGPGTRLTVL.

The V call is TRBV10-3, the J call TRBJ2-3; possible D gene TRBD2, 6 bases. The ends were cut back, 7 bases at V and 3 bases at J, with 20 bases in the middle. CDR3 length equals 16 residues. Germline-derived CDR1 and CDR2 are ENHRY and SYGVKD. The CDR3 loop reads CAITSGDSMGTDTQYF. In DNA form, the CDR3 reads TGTGCCATCACCAGTGGGGACTCGATGGGGACAGATACGCAGTATTTT.

The chain uses TRBV21-1 and TRBJ1-2; the table names TRBD1, a call not compared with the DNA. TRBV21-1 is an annotated pseudogene. The CDR3 totals 17 residues. The CDR3 sequence is CASSKLRTGGRVVGYTF. Written as DNA, the CDR3 is TGTGCCAGCAGCAAACTCCGGACAGGGGGTAGAGTAGTTGGCTACACCTTC.

Written as DNA, the CDR3 is TGTGCCTCCCCTGTAAGGGGGATGACTGAAGCTTTCTTT. Protein product: CASPVRGMTEAFF. The chain carries TRBV30 and TRBJ1-1; TRBD1 might be the D (6 bases). The CDR3 contains 13 residues. V lost 7 bases, J lost 5 bases, and 17 bases lay in between. Germline-derived CDR1 and CDR2 are GTSNPN and SVGIG (reference sequence).

This sequence joins TRBV7-8 and TRBJ1-5; no clear D gene. There are 14 residues in the CDR3. Per germline, CDR1 SGHVS and CDR2 FQNEAQ. The V end lost 5 bases, the J end lost 9 bases, and 17 bases lay between the germline ends. The CDR3 DNA sequence: TGTGCCAGCAGCGGGTCGGGTGCCCCAAGGCCCCAGCATTTT. The encoded protein is CASSGSGAPRPQHF. Combining the CDR3 with reference TRBV7-8 and TRBJ1-5 gives the whole variable domain GAGVSQSPRYKVAKRGQDVALRCDPISGHVSLFWYQQALGQGPEFLTYFQNEAQLDKSGLPSDRFFAERPEGSVSTLKIQRTQQEDSAVYLCASSGSGAPRPQHFGDGTRLSIL.

The chain uses TRBV3-1 (or the pseudogene TRBV3-2) and TRBJ2-1, with 12 bases aligning to TRBD2. The CDR3 has 18 amino acids. V dropped 4 bases and J dropped 4; count of bases not matched to a gene: 11. Germline CDR1 LGHDT, CDR2 YNNKEL (reference sequence). The CDR3 reads CASSPKETGLAGYNEQFF. CDR3 nucleotides: TGTGCCAGCAGCCCTAAGGAGACGGGACTAGCGGGTTACAATGAGCAGTTCTTC.

As regards this clone: Other DNA sequences within the sample encode an identical CDR3. The CDR3 DNA follows: TGTGCCAGCAGCTTGGCAGGGGGAGAGACCCAGTACTTC. This gives the protein CASSLAGGETQYF. The chain carries TRBV7-9 and TRBJ2-5, with TRBD1 matching 7 bases. Germline CDR1 SEHNR, CDR2 FQNEAQ (reference sequence). The CDR3 runs 13 residues. The V and J ends lost 3 bases and 4 bases, in that order; junction bases with no gene match: 2.

The V gene is TRBV5-1, the J gene TRBJ2-5; D possibly corresponds to TRBD2 (5 bases). CDR1 is SGHRS, CDR2 YFSETQ, per germline. Trimming removed 0 bases from V and 5 bases from J, with 8 bases in between. This CDR3 contains 13 residues. This CDR3 is CASSLASLETQYF. The CDR3 bases are TGCGCCAGCAGCTTGGCTAGCCTGGAGACCCAGTACTTC.

The J gene is TRBJ2-3, the V gene TRBV10-3; 13 bases are a match to TRBD2. Trimming removed 2 bases from V and 4 bases from J; junction bases left unmatched: 3. This CDR3 contains 16 residues. Germline CDR1 ENHRY, CDR2 SYGVKD. The DNA of the CDR3 is TGTGCCATCAGTGAGGGACTAGCGGGAGAGGCAGATACGCAGTATTTT. Translation gives CAISEGLAGEADTQYF.

The chain uses TRBV24-1 and TRBJ2-5, with TRBD1 as a possible D gene (5 bases). From germline, CDR1 is KGHDR and CDR2 SFDVKD. Trimming removed 7 bases from V and 5 bases from J, with 10 bases in between. CDR3 size: 12 residues. The CDR3 protein is CATSDSLETQYF. As DNA, the CDR3 is TGTGCCACCAGCGACAGTCTGGAGACCCAGTACTTC.

J is TRBJ1-5 and V is TRBV7-6; D unresolved. The CDR3 runs to 15 residues. The germline gives CDR1 SGHVS, CDR2 FNYEAQ. Deletions cut 5 bases from V and 0 bases from J, with 11 bases between. For the CDR3, the DNA is TGTGCCAGCAGCCCAATGTCAGGTAGCAATCAGCCCCAGCATTTT. Protein: CASSPMSGSNQPQHF.

The chain is built from TRBV7-2 and TRBJ2-7; 7 nucleotides agree with TRBD1. Trimming at V came to 4 bases and at J to 7 bases, leaving 10 bases not matched to a gene. Germline V lookup: CDR1 SGHTA, CDR2 FQGNSA. The CDR3 covers 14 residues. The CDR3 bases are TGTGCCAGCAGCTCGAGACGACAGGGAAGGGAGCAGTACTTC. Its protein product is CASSSRRQGREQYF. Combining the CDR3 with reference TRBV7-2 and TRBJ2-7 gives the whole variable domain GAGVSQSPSNKVTEKGKDVELRCDPISGHTALYWYRQSLGQGLEFLIYFQGNSAPDKSGLPSDRFSAERTGGSVSTLTIQRTQQEDSAVYLCASSSRRQGREQYFGPGTRLTVT.

This clone appeared once. The genes are TRBV20-1 and TRBJ2-1, with unresolved D. The CDR3 contains 11 residues. Per germline, CDR1 DFQATT and CDR2 SNEGSKA (reference sequence). The V end lost 6 bases, the J end lost 10 bases, and 13 bases lay between the germline ends. The CDR3 region is CSAVLHTEQFF. The CDR3 nucleotides are TGCAGTGCGGTACTTCATACCGAGCAGTTCTTC.

The chain recombines TRBV6-5 with TRBJ2-7; 12 nucleotides agree with TRBD1. The trim removed 0 bases at V and 4 bases at J, leaving 4 bases unmatched. Germline V lookup: CDR1 MNHEY, CDR2 SVGAGI. This CDR3 spans 16 amino acids. CDR3: CASSYSGTGGGYEQYF. DNA of the CDR3: TGTGCCAGCAGTTACTCCGGGACAGGGGGCGGGTACGAGCAGTACTTC.

This clone was recorded a few times. DNA for the CDR3: TGCGCCAGCAGCCAGGTGACAGGGGAGACTGAAGCTTTCTTT. Translating it yields CASSQVTGETEAFF. The chain recombines TRBV4-1 with TRBJ1-1; 8 bases line up with TRBD1. V shed 3 bases, J shed 5 bases, and the junction held 5 bases outside the gene matches. This CDR3 is 14 amino acids long. Germline CDR1 reads MGHRA; CDR2 reads YSYEKL.

V usage is TRBV5-1 and J usage is TRBJ1-6, with D possibly TRBD1 on 6 matching bases. Trimming stripped 1 base from V and 7 bases from J, with 12 bases between. CDR1 is SGHRS and CDR2 is YFSETQ in the germline V gene. The length of the CDR3 is 15 residues. This CDR3 reads CASSLQGLSNSPLHF. CDR3 DNA sequence: TGCGCCAGCAGCTTGCAGGGGCTGTCAAATTCACCCCTCCACTTT.

This clone was recorded once. The chain links TRBV27 to TRBJ2-5, with a possible D match to TRBD2 (6 bases). The CDR3 is made up of 13 amino acids. Germline V gene lookup returns CDR1 MNHEY and CDR2 SMNVEV (reference sequence). Between the trimmed V and J ends, which lost 6 bases and 5 bases, there was a span of 13 bases. The CDR3 loop is CASSRTSLETQYF. The DNA for the CDR3 is TGTGCCAGCAGCCGTACTAGCTTGGAGACCCAGTACTTC.